A selection of T cell receptor beta chains follows, all from one sample in a study of lymphopenia after photon versus proton radiotherapy. Sequenced by immunoSEQ multiplex PCR; TCRdb stores in-frame clones only, minus some. Of approximately 16,000 clones detected, roughly 84% appear once; the ten largest clones hold 20% to 25%. The sequencing here drew on peripheral blood, taken from a patient treated with proton-based radiotherapy. The receptors were sampled from a man between 65 and 85 years old with pancreatic cancer. Each CDR3 is given with its conserved first and last residue. The order of the fields is clone size, D gene, J gene, V gene, CDR3 protein, CDR3 DNA. D genes are given only for firm matches. Size values are once, few and many counts, or a class for expanded clones, and some rows have none.

-,-,TRBJ1-1,TRBV5-8,CASSVGASRTEAFF,TGTGCCAGCAGCGTCGGGGCAAGTAGGACTGAAGCTTTCTTT
-,-,TRBJ1-5,TRBV2,CASSEGQTSNQPQHF,TGTGCCAGCAGTGAAGGCCAAACTAGCAATCAGCCCCAGCATTTT
few,-,TRBJ1-2,TRBV5-4,CASSAQVIYGYTF,TGTGCCAGCAGCGCACAGGTGATCTATGGCTACACCTTC
-,-,TRBJ2-1,TRBV7-9,CASSWKQGHEQFF,TGTGCCAGCAGCTGGAAACAGGGCCATGAGCAGTTCTTC
once,-,TRBJ2-3,TRBV5-8,CASSRTGGPNTQYF,TGTGCCAGCAGCCGCACTGGGGGGCCGAATACGCAGTATTTT
-,-,TRBJ2-4,TRBV2,CASSDVGGWAKNIQYF,TGTGCCAGCAGTGACGTTGGGGGATGGGCCAAAAACATTCAGTACTTC
-,-,TRBJ2-3,TRBV21-1,CASSKALFHEGTDTQYF,TGTGCCAGCAGCAAAGCGCTGTTTCATGAGGGCACAGATACGCAGTATTTT
-,-,TRBJ1-1,TRBV27,CASSLRSLGNTEAFF,TGTGCCAGCAGTTTAAGGAGTTTGGGGAACACTGAAGCTTTCTTT
-,-,TRBJ1-1,TRBV9,CASSVEWWGAGEAFF,TGTGCCAGCAGCGTAGAATGGTGGGGGGCTGGTGAAGCTTTCTTT
-,-,TRBJ2-1,TRBV7-9,CASFSGSSYNEQFF,TGTGCCAGCTTTTCCGGGAGCTCCTACAATGAGCAGTTCTTC
-,-,TRBJ1-4,TRBV11-3,CASSPGGGKLFF,TGTGCCAGCAGCCCGGGCGGCGGAAAACTGTTTTTT
-,TRBD2,TRBJ2-1,TRBV18,CASSPPGLAGPYNEQFF,TGTGCCAGCTCACCCCCAGGACTAGCGGGACCTTACAATGAGCAGTTCTTC
-,TRBD2,TRBJ2-1,TRBV10-1,CASSEGGRDEQFF,TGCGCCAGCAGTGAGGGCGGGAGAGATGAGCAGTTCTTC
once,TRBD1,TRBJ1-2,TRBV25-1,CASSESGTRDRSLGYTF,TGTGCCAGCAGTGAATCAGGGACCCGGGACAGGTCCTTGGGCTACACCTTC
-,TRBD1,TRBJ1-1,TRBV5-1,CASSLTGENTEAFF,TGCGCCAGCAGCTTGACAGGGGAGAACACTGAAGCTTTCTTT
-,TRBD1,TRBJ1-1,TRBV5-1,CASRRTGTDNTEAFF,TGCGCCAGCAGGCGGACAGGGACCGATAACACTGAAGCTTTCTTT
-,-,TRBJ2-7,TRBV11-2,CASSFHPGVNSSEQYF,TGTGCCAGCAGCTTTCACCCAGGGGTTAATTCGTCCGAGCAGTACTTC
-,-,TRBJ2-5,TRBV4-1,CASSPRQEAGETQYF,TGCGCCAGCAGCCCCCGACAGGAGGCGGGCGAGACCCAGTACTTC
once,-,TRBJ1-2,TRBV5-4,CASSSPPGGSYGYTF,TGTGCCAGCAGTTCCCCACCGGGAGGGAGCTATGGCTACACCTTC
-,-,TRBJ1-2,TRBV10-3,CAISPGGTNYGYTF,TGTGCCATCAGCCCCGGGGGGACCAACTATGGCTACACCTTC
-,-,TRBJ2-7,TRBV18,CASSPVEGANSYEQYF,TGTGCCAGCTCACCAGTCGAGGGAGCGAACTCCTACGAGCAGTACTTC
-,-,TRBJ1-1,TRBV18,CASSLGVNTEAFF,TGTGCCAGCTCACTGGGGGTCAACACTGAAGCTTTCTTT
-,-,TRBJ1-1,TRBV15,CATSRVQLNTEAFF,TGTGCCACCAGCAGAGTACAGTTGAACACTGAAGCTTTCTTT
-,-,TRBJ1-2,TRBV30,CAWSVRAPEGYTF,TGTGCCTGGAGTGTAAGGGCCCCGGAGGGCTACACCTTC
once,-,TRBJ2-4,TRBV7-9,CASSLSVTKNIQYF,TGTGCCAGCAGCTTATCAGTGACGAAAAACATTCAGTACTTC
-,TRBD1,TRBJ1-1,TRBV10-3,CAISLSPGTGDTEAFF,TGTGCCATCAGTTTAAGCCCCGGGACAGGAGACACTGAAGCTTTCTTT
-,TRBD1,TRBJ1-3,TRBV6-6,CASLTGDTGNTIYF,TGTGCCAGCCTCACAGGGGATACTGGAAACACCATATATTTT
-,-,TRBJ2-1,TRBV4-1,CASSQAIGSTSNEQFF,TGCGCCAGCAGCCAAGCAATCGGGAGTACGTCCAATGAGCAGTTCTTC
-,-,TRBJ1-4,TRBV7-7,CVSSSLRGERNEKLFF,TGTGTCAGCAGCTCACTTAGAGGTGAAAGGAATGAAAAACTGTTTTTT
-,-,TRBJ2-3,TRBV9,CASSVAGHTDTQYF,TGTGCCAGCAGCGTAGCGGGCCACACAGATACGCAGTATTTT
few,-,TRBJ2-2,TRBV5-1,CASSTGEDTGELFF,TGCGCCAGCAGCACAGGGGAGGACACCGGGGAGCTGTTTTTT
-,TRBD2,TRBJ2-3,TRBV7-9,CASSPPGLAGSTDTQYF,TGTGCCAGCAGCCCCCCGGGACTAGCGGGGAGCACAGATACGCAGTATTTT